This is a list of T cell receptor beta chains from one sample in a study of blood T cell repertoires in COVID-19. TCRdb keeps only in-frame clones here, not all; method: immunoSEQ multiplex PCR. The sample records around 160,000 clones, about 84% being singletons. Sequenced: peripheral blood. These receptors were collected from a man between 60 and 75 years old with active or convalescent COVID-19. Each CDR3 is given with its conserved first and last residue. Fields, in order: clone size, V gene, CDR3 protein. Rows may omit the clone size; those that give it use once, few, many or a size class.

size: few
V: TRBV5-6
CDR3: CASSSDLSPGTQYF

size: -
V: TRBV5-6
CDR3: CASSATGLEETQYF

size: -
V: TRBV4-3
CDR3: CASSLYDRRYEQYF

size: -
V: TRBV5-1
CDR3: CASTSMGGAFTEAFF

size: -
V: TRBV4-3
CDR3: CASSQDQGGGLGEQYF

size: few
V: TRBV4-2
CDR3: CASSPHAGRGAYEQYF

size: -
V: TRBV9
CDR3: CASSLSTGYDYGYTF

size: once
V: TRBV19
CDR3: CASSPDRGLNTEAFF

size: -
V: TRBV5-1
CDR3: CASSLGLAGRTGELFF

size: -
V: TRBV7-9
CDR3: CASTEGQETSDTQYF

size: once
V: TRBV3-1/TRBV3-2
CDR3: CASTSDYDYNEQFF

size: -
V: TRBV6-6
CDR3: CASSRQGLAKGDTGELFF

size: -
V: TRBV7-9
CDR3: CASSWLQGRGDGYTF

size: -
V: TRBV11-2
CDR3: CASSSLTGTSVYEQYF

size: -
V: TRBV7-2
CDR3: CASSSKEGTGGYEQYF

size: once
V: TRBV5-1
CDR3: CASSLATGGALGTDTQYF

size: -
V: TRBV7-6
CDR3: CASSQSGNTIYF

size: -
V: TRBV25-1
CDR3: CASSEYQGGQYF

size: once
V: TRBV6-5
CDR3: CASSSGIGSEQFF

size: -
V: TRBV5-1
CDR3: CASSRGTGGSAATGELFF

size: -
V: TRBV10-3
CDR3: CAISATGGWGGEKLFF

size: few
V: TRBV24-1
CDR3: CATSIGSGGNQPQHF

size: -
V: TRBV24-1
CDR3: CATSVGQGNQPQHF

size: -
V: TRBV9
CDR3: CASSLDRGSHGYTF

size: -
V: TRBV15
CDR3: CATSTGGGQPQHF

size: -
V: TRBV5-4
CDR3: CASSASGQGRLNEQFF

size: few
V: TRBV3-1/TRBV3-2
CDR3: CASSPRDRASEQYF

size: -
V: TRBV12-5
CDR3: CASGYALGLAAYNEQFF

size: -
V: TRBV5-1
CDR3: CASSPSGTGTDTQYF

size: few
V: TRBV2
CDR3: CASSWGTSGFISYEQYF

size: -
V: TRBV11-1
CDR3: CASKPDGAWLQETQYF

size: few
V: TRBV21-1
CDR3: CASQLAWGTEDRGLGQPQHF

size: -
V: TRBV7-2
CDR3: CASSLDGRTGGSYTF

size: once
V: TRBV4-3
CDR3: CASSQDGVEGYTF